This is a list of T cell receptor beta chains from one sample in a study of T cell repertoires in cytomegalovirus infection. A single record per CDR3 protein comes from TCRdb applying MiXCR to the reads. The top ten clones hold roughly 13% of a sample with about 890,000 distinct CDR3 sequences, 30% to 40% of them seen once. Their specific antigens are unknown. The sequences come from cultured CD8+ T cells from PBMCs, collected from culture after CMV antigen stimulation. These receptors were obtained from a human donor in good health (CMV status not recorded). Some clones in this sample may be carry-over from other donors' samples. The CDR3 runs from the conserved cysteine through the conserved F or W. The order of the fields is V gene, D gene, clone size, J gene, CDR3 protein, CDR3 DNA. The D gene is left open where the match is weak. Rows may omit the clone size; those that give it use once, few, many or a size class.

TRBV27	-	few	TRBJ1-5	CASSFRGSERPQHF	TGTGCCAGCAGTTTTCGGGGTTCAGAGAGGCCCCAGCATTTT
TRBV27	TRBD1	-	TRBJ2-1	CASSLLSKTGGGDNEQFF	TGTGCCAGCAGTCTTCTATCAAAGACAGGGGGAGGGGACAATGAGCAGTTCTTC
TRBV6-2/TRBV6-3	TRBD2	-	TRBJ2-1	CASSYPGGLEQFF	TGTGCCAGCAGTTACCCGGGGGGACTCGAGCAGTTCTTC
TRBV20-1	-	-	TRBJ2-1	CSARDWQESYNEQFF	TGCAGTGCTAGAGATTGGCAGGAATCATACAATGAGCAGTTCTTC
TRBV7-7	-	-	TRBJ2-1	CASSLVKGGNEQFF	TGTGCTAGCAGCTTAGTGAAGGGAGGCAATGAGCAGTTCTTC
TRBV6-5	TRBD1	-	TRBJ2-7	CASSYGGQGSEQYF	TGTGCCAGCAGTTACGGGGGACAGGGCTCCGAGCAGTACTTC
TRBV5-1	-	-	TRBJ2-1	CAPHPGYNEQFF	TGCGCCCCCCACCCGGGGTACAATGAGCAGTTCTTC
TRBV6-5	TRBD1	-	TRBJ1-1	CASSLGQGGATEAFF	TGTGCCAGCAGTTTGGGACAGGGAGGTGCCACTGAAGCTTTCTTT
TRBV9	TRBD2	few	TRBJ2-1	CASSVGLAGGWYNEQFF	TGTGCCAGCAGCGTAGGATTAGCGGGGGGGTGGTACAATGAGCAGTTCTTC
TRBV5-1	-	-	TRBJ1-2	CASSPMDSLNYGYTF	TGCGCCAGCAGCCCGATGGACAGTCTCAACTATGGCTACACCTTC
TRBV6-1	-	-	TRBJ2-1	CASRYVAGSSYNEQFF	TGTGCCAGCAGGTACGTCGCGGGAAGCTCCTACAATGAGCAGTTCTTC
TRBV7-2	-	many	TRBJ1-5	CASSLGPPGEQPQHF	TGTGCCAGCAGCTTAGGGCCACCCGGGGAACAGCCCCAGCATTTT
TRBV27	-	few	TRBJ1-2	CAVGFNYGYTF	TGTGCCGTTGGATTTAACTATGGCTACACCTTC
TRBV4-1	TRBD2	-	TRBJ2-7	CASSQESTSGAYEQYF	TGCGCCAGCAGCCAAGAGTCCACTAGCGGGGCCTACGAGCAGTACTTC
TRBV5-5	TRBD1	-	TRBJ1-1	CASSHPGTGESSTEAFF	TGTGCCAGCAGCCATCCCGGGACAGGGGAAAGTAGCACTGAAGCTTTCTTT
TRBV14	TRBD2	-	TRBJ2-5	CVSSQDGLAGHFQETQYF	TGTGTCAGCAGCCAAGATGGGCTAGCGGGGCACTTCCAAGAGACCCAGTACTTC
TRBV6-5	-	few	TRBJ1-6	CASSPPGARHNSPLHF	TGTGCCAGCAGTCCACCCGGGGCGCGTCATAATTCACCCCTCCACTTT
TRBV29-1	-	-	TRBJ1-1	CSVELGGWMNTEAFF	TGCAGCGTTGAACTGGGGGGCTGGATGAACACTGAAGCTTTCTTT
TRBV27	-	many	TRBJ1-2	CASSLEAGANYGYTF	TGTGCCAGCAGTTTAGAGGCAGGGGCTAACTATGGCTACACCTTC
TRBV7-9	-	-	TRBJ2-1	CASSSPSQGVGQFF	TGTGCCAGCAGCTCCCCGTCACAGGGAGTAGGGCAGTTCTTC
TRBV27	-	-	TRBJ2-1	CASSPRTSREQFF	TGTGCCAGCAGTCCTAGAACCTCAAGGGAGCAGTTCTTC
TRBV4-1	-	-	TRBJ2-3	CASSQMISTDTQYF	TGCGCCAGCAGCCAAATGATCAGCACAGATACGCAGTATTTT
TRBV7-7	-	many	TRBJ2-1	CASSPGNNEQFF	TGTGCCAGCAGCCCCGGCAACAATGAGCAGTTCTTC
TRBV7-2	TRBD1	-	TRBJ2-5	CASSPATAGTGRETQYF	TGTGCCAGCAGCCCCGCCACAGCCGGGACAGGAAGGGAGACCCAGTACTTC
TRBV6-5	-	-	TRBJ2-1	CASSYGINYNEQFF	TGTGCCAGCAGTTACGGGATCAACTACAATGAGCAGTTCTTC
TRBV2	-	-	TRBJ1-6	CASSDPSASSYNSPLHF	TGTGCCAGCAGTGACCCCTCAGCTAGCTCCTATAATTCACCCCTCCACTTT
TRBV29-1	-	few	TRBJ2-5	CSVGLRGDLQETQYF	TGCAGCGTTGGGTTACGGGGTGACCTCCAAGAGACCCAGTACTTC
TRBV27	-	-	TRBJ1-2	CASSQPGLLGYTF	TGTGCCAGCAGTCAACCAGGGCTCCTTGGCTACACCTTC
TRBV10-3	-	-	TRBJ2-3	CAISLYIPGGSTDTQYF	TGTGCCATCAGTCTATACATACCGGGGGGCAGCACAGATACGCAGTATTTT
TRBV5-6	-	-	TRBJ2-7	CASSAWDRTRSYEQYF	TGTGCCAGCAGCGCCTGGGACCGAACCCGCTCCTACGAGCAGTACTTC
TRBV7-9	-	many	TRBJ1-1	CASSLGGLEAFF	TGTGCCAGCAGCTTGGGGGGACTGGAAGCTTTCTTT
TRBV27	-	-	TRBJ2-1	CASSVRDSYNEQFF	TGTGCCAGCAGTGTCCGGGACTCCTACAATGAGCAGTTCTTC
TRBV12-3/TRBV12-4	-	many	TRBJ2-1	CASSLGSEQFF	TGTGCCAGCAGCTTAGGAAGTGAGCAGTTCTTC
TRBV12-3/TRBV12-4	TRBD2	-	TRBJ2-1	CASSPVLAGAGEQFF	TGTGCCAGCAGCCCGGTGTTAGCGGGGGCTGGTGAGCAGTTCTTC
TRBV29-1	-	few	TRBJ2-3	CSVEAGGSDTQYF	TGCAGCGTTGAGGCAGGGGGGTCGGATACGCAGTATTTT
TRBV6-1	-	few	TRBJ1-2	CASSEASGLPYGYTF	TGTGCCAGCAGTGAAGCGTCAGGCCTACCCTATGGCTACACCTTC
TRBV5-6	-	-	TRBJ2-1	CASSFWTPANEQFF	TGTGCCAGCAGCTTCTGGACCCCTGCGAATGAGCAGTTCTTC
TRBV5-1	-	-	TRBJ2-5	CASSLMSETQYF	TGCGCCAGCAGCTTGATGTCAGAGACCCAGTACTTC
TRBV19	-	-	TRBJ1-1	CASSTGLVEAFF	TGTGCCAGTAGCACGGGACTGGTCGAAGCTTTCTTT
TRBV6-6	TRBD2	-	TRBJ2-5	CASGTGGVETQYF	TGTGCCAGCGGTACGGGGGGGGTAGAGACCCAGTACTTC
TRBV7-3	TRBD2	-	TRBJ2-3	CASSFEAGAGDTQYF	TGTGCCAGCAGCTTCGAAGCGGGGGCCGGGGATACGCAGTATTTT
TRBV6-5	-	few	TRBJ2-3	CASSYSVDTDTQYF	TGTGCCAGCAGTTACTCGGTAGATACAGATACGCAGTATTTT
TRBV12-5	-	-	TRBJ2-7	CASGQESGYEQYF	TGTGCTAGTGGTCAAGAATCGGGCTACGAGCAGTACTTC
TRBV20-1	-	-	TRBJ1-5	CSARDVEDGNQPQHF	TGCAGTGCTAGAGATGTAGAGGATGGCAATCAGCCCCAGCATTTT
TRBV4-3	TRBD2	-	TRBJ2-1	CASSQIGQGGRINEQFF	TGCGCCAGCAGCCAAATCGGGCAGGGAGGGAGGATCAATGAGCAGTTCTTC
TRBV6-1	-	-	TRBJ1-1	CASTPGGVSTEAFF	TGTGCCAGCACCCCGGGAGGGGTGAGCACTGAAGCTTTCTTT
TRBV24-1	-	few	TRBJ2-3	CATSDFAGIKDTQYF	TGTGCCACCAGTGATTTTGCTGGGATTAAAGATACGCAGTATTTT
TRBV7-6	-	few	TRBJ1-5	CASSLIEGNRQPQHF	TGTGCCAGCAGCTTAATAGAGGGTAACCGACAGCCCCAGCATTTT